These T cell receptor beta chains were read from a single sample in a study of T cell repertoires in cytomegalovirus infection. From the reads, TCRdb called clonotypes with MiXCR, one entry per CDR3 protein. The sample yields 40,000 to 50,000 distinct CDR3 sequences, approximately 22% seen once. These TCRs' antigens remain unknown. Sequenced input: PBMCs, sequenced either directly or after in vitro stimulation (not recorded which). Receptor source: a human donor in good health (CMV status not recorded). Some clones in this sample may be carry-over from other donors' samples. Both conserved end residues are part of each CDR3. Fields, in order: V gene, J gene, CDR3 protein.

v_call: TRBV7-9; j_call: TRBJ1-2; cdr3_aa: CASSPQYYYGYTF
v_call: TRBV7-6; j_call: TRBJ1-1; cdr3_aa: CASSSTGNTEAFF
v_call: TRBV14; j_call: TRBJ1-1; cdr3_aa: CASSQFRGGTEAFF
v_call: TRBV6-2/TRBV6-3; j_call: TRBJ2-1; cdr3_aa: CASSYPGGIRHEQFF
v_call: TRBV3-1; j_call: TRBJ1-6; cdr3_aa: CASSQGTVNSPLHF
v_call: TRBV7-8; j_call: TRBJ2-1; cdr3_aa: CASSFAGGFDEQFF
v_call: TRBV4-1; j_call: TRBJ1-2; cdr3_aa: CASSPQPGKGFGYTF
v_call: TRBV12-3/TRBV12-4; j_call: TRBJ1-3; cdr3_aa: CASSLPSGNTIYF
v_call: TRBV7-4; j_call: TRBJ2-1; cdr3_aa: CASSLSGGRYNERSF
v_call: TRBV2; j_call: TRBJ2-3; cdr3_aa: CASSEARELDTQYF
v_call: TRBV4-1; j_call: TRBJ2-1; cdr3_aa: CASSQPLRSRNEQFF
v_call: TRBV7-9; j_call: TRBJ2-7; cdr3_aa: CASSQGGMDILSYEQYF
v_call: TRBV7-2; j_call: TRBJ2-3; cdr3_aa: CASGYSTDTQYF
v_call: TRBV5-5; j_call: TRBJ1-5; cdr3_aa: CASSLGRNQPQHF
v_call: TRBV5-4; j_call: TRBJ2-1; cdr3_aa: CASSLSPSGAYNEQFF
v_call: TRBV10-3; j_call: TRBJ1-5; cdr3_aa: CAISEVENQPQHF
v_call: TRBV19; j_call: TRBJ2-1; cdr3_aa: CASSLLGYNEQFF
v_call: TRBV18; j_call: TRBJ2-1; cdr3_aa: CASSPSPYNEQFF
v_call: TRBV4-1; j_call: TRBJ2-1; cdr3_aa: CASRTGVTNEQFF
v_call: TRBV7-8; j_call: TRBJ2-3; cdr3_aa: CASTTRGTADTQYF
v_call: TRBV5-1; j_call: TRBJ1-1; cdr3_aa: CASSFGQGNTEAFF
v_call: TRBV7-2; j_call: TRBJ2-3; cdr3_aa: CASRSTGDTQYF
v_call: TRBV19; j_call: TRBJ1-1; cdr3_aa: CASSIGRWGQQAEAFF
v_call: TRBV12-3/TRBV12-4; j_call: TRBJ2-3; cdr3_aa: CASRGDVAGSSTDTQYF
v_call: TRBV7-2; j_call: TRBJ2-3; cdr3_aa: CASSSRGTSGTDTQYF
v_call: TRBV6-5; j_call: TRBJ2-7; cdr3_aa: CASSPVAGEDEQYF
v_call: TRBV11-3; j_call: TRBJ2-1; cdr3_aa: CASSLVGPPSDEQFF
v_call: TRBV7-8; j_call: TRBJ1-3; cdr3_aa: CASSARAYITNIRNTIYF
v_call: TRBV9; j_call: TRBJ1-4; cdr3_aa: CASSVGPGGEKLFF
v_call: TRBV4-2; j_call: TRBJ1-1; cdr3_aa: CASSQDREANTEAFF